One sample yielded the 27 T cell receptor beta chains listed below, sequenced in a study of blood T cell repertoires in COVID-19. Only in-frame clones appear in the TCRdb table, and some are missing; sequencing was by immunoSEQ multiplex PCR. The data show roughly 400,000 clones, roughly 88% seen once. Material: PBMCs or T cells enriched from blood (not recorded which). These receptor sequences come from a woman in her forties with acute COVID-19.

The chain employs TRBV19 and TRBJ1-2; tentatively, D is TRBD1 (6 bases). In germline, CDR1 is LNHDA, CDR2 SQIVND (reference sequence). The V gene lost 6 bases and the J gene lost 5 bases, with 19 bases spanning the gap. CDR3 length equals 15 residues. CDR3 sequence (DNA): TGTGCCAGTAGGCCGTTGGGGCAGGGGCATTATGGCTACACCTTC. Amino acid sequence: CASRPLGQGHYGYTF.

This rearrangement joins TRBV5-1 to TRBJ2-1, with D possibly being TRBD1 (7 bases). V was shortened by 0 bases and J by 6 bases, with 16 bases between the two germline ends. Germline V gives CDR1 SGHRS, CDR2 YFSETQ. The CDR3 runs to 16 residues. Here the CDR3 reads CASSLEGAGQSNEQFF. The CDR3, as DNA: TGCGCCAGCAGCTTGGAGGGGGCGGGACAGAGCAATGAGCAGTTCTTC.

The V gene is TRBV3-1 (or the pseudogene TRBV3-2), the J gene TRBJ1-5; 7 bases are shared with TRBD1. V lost 4 bases, J lost 6 bases, and 6 bases stayed unmatched. This CDR3 comprises 14 residues. Per the germline V gene, CDR1 is LGHDT and CDR2 is YNNKEL (reference sequence). This chain's CDR3 is CASSPAGGSQPQHF. CDR3 bases: TGTGCCAGCAGCCCCGCAGGGGGTAGTCAGCCCCAGCATTTT.

This chain links TRBV3-1 (or the pseudogene TRBV3-2) with TRBJ2-1; D unresolved. CDR1 and CDR2 (germline): LGHDT, YNNKEL (reference sequence). CDR3 length: 15 amino acids. V lost 1 base and J lost 2, with 9 bases in between. The CDR3 region has the DNA TGTGCCAGCAGCCAAGGCTCAGCGACCTACAATGAGCAGTTCTTC. This encodes CASSQGSATYNEQFF.

The V and J genes are TRBV19 and TRBJ1-5; 9 bases match TRBD1. The CDR3 runs 15 residues. From germline, CDR1 is LNHDA and CDR2 SQIVND (reference sequence). With 4 bases clipped from V and 5 bases from J, the junction kept 6 bases outside the gene matches. The DNA for the CDR3 is TGTGCCAGTAGTAGAACCCGACAGGGGGATCAGCCCCAGCATTTT. Encoded protein: CASSRTRQGDQPQHF.

V usage is TRBV2 and J usage is TRBJ2-6, with a tentative D call TRBD2 (6 bases). Germline CDR1 is SNHLY and CDR2 is FYNNEI. The CDR3 covers 14 residues. With 7 bases removed from V and 2 bases from J, the gap between germline ends came to 9 bases. The CDR3: CASMRGAGANVLTF. In DNA form, the CDR3 reads TGTGCCAGCATGCGGGGCGCTGGGGCCAACGTCCTGACTTTC.

The V call is TRBV2, the J call TRBJ2-3, with a weak D call TRBD2 (7 bases). This CDR3 is 16 amino acids long. V lost 3 bases and J lost 2, with 15 bases in between. Germline V gene data show CDR1 as SNHLY and CDR2 as FYNNEI. CDR3 nucleotides: TGTGCCAGCAGTGAGTCAGGGGCGGGGGTCACAGATACGCAGTATTTT. Its protein is CASSESGAGVTDTQYF. The entire variable domain, with the rest obtained from reference TRBV2 and TRBJ2-3, is as follows: EPEVTQTPSHQVTQMGQEVILRCVPISNHLYFYWYRQILGQKVEFLVSFYNNEISEKSEIFDDQFSVERPDGSNFTLKIRSTKLEDSAMYFCASSESGAGVTDTQYFGPGTRLTVL.

This sequence joins TRBV2 and TRBJ2-3, with D maybe TRBD2 (6 bases). Germline values: CDR1 SNHLY, CDR2 FYNNEI. This CDR3 spans 14 amino acids. V was pared by 6 bases and J by 1 base, with 11 bases between. CDR3 coding DNA: TGTGCCAGCAGACGAGGCGGGGGCACAGATACGCAGTATTTT. Translating it yields CASRRGGGTDTQYF.

This chain uses TRBV24-1 with TRBJ1-3, with D unresolved. CDR3 size: 17 residues. Trimming shortened V by 5 bases and J by 4 bases, and 20 bases separated the two germline ends. Germline CDR1 reads KGHDR; CDR2 reads SFDVKD. The CDR3 region has the DNA TGTGCCACCAGTGGTCCCGGTTTCCGTCTGGTGGGAAACACCATATATTTT. It translates to CATSGPGFRLVGNTIYF.

The chain joins TRBV30 to TRBJ2-1; D remains unclear. V lost 1 base, J lost 3 bases, and 10 bases lay in between. Germline V gene sequence: CDR1 GTSNPN, CDR2 SVGIG (reference sequence). The CDR3 has 14 residues. CDR3 bases: TGTGCCTGGAGTGGTGAGGATCTCTACAATGAGCAGTTCTTC. As protein: CAWSGEDLYNEQFF.

This chain links TRBV30 with TRBJ1-3; weak D call: TRBD1 (6 bases). V was shortened by 5 bases and J by 0 bases, with 11 bases between the two germline ends. The CDR3 spans 14 residues. Germline V gene data show CDR1 as GTSNPN and CDR2 as SVGIG (reference sequence). The CDR3 DNA sequence: TGTGCCTGGTTAGACAGGAGCTCTGGAAACACCATATATTTT. Protein product: CAWLDRSSGNTIYF.

This clone was seen only a few times. The chain is built from TRBV6-5 and TRBJ1-2; D gene uncertain. Trimming left V 6 bases short and J 0 bases short, with 5 bases between. Germline V gene sequence: CDR1 MNHEY, CDR2 SVGAGI. The CDR3 totals 12 residues. The CDR3 is CASSTANYGYTF. In DNA, the CDR3 is TGTGCCAGCAGCACAGCTAACTATGGCTACACCTTC.

The genes are TRBV2 and TRBJ1-5, with a possible D match to TRBD1 (6 bases). The CDR3 sequence is 16 residues long. Trimming left V 5 bases short and J 2 bases short, with 16 bases between. The V gene's germline CDR1 is SNHLY and CDR2 FYNNEI. The CDR3 nucleotides are TGTGCCAGCAGTCAGTTGGGCGGGGGCGGCAATCAGCCCCAGCATTTT. This codes for CASSQLGGGGNQPQHF.

The chain couples TRBV9 to TRBJ1-3; D is perhaps TRBD1 (5 bases). CDR3 size: 16 residues. Germline values: CDR1 SGDLS, CDR2 YYNGEE. V was trimmed by 4 bases and J by 0 bases, leaving 14 bases between them. The DNA of the CDR3 is TGTGCCAGCAGCCCTCAGTGGGGCTCCTCTGGAAACACCATATATTTT. Protein: CASSPQWGSSGNTIYF. Based on the CDR3 plus reference TRBV9 and TRBJ1-3, the full variable domain is DSGVTQTPKHLITATGQRVTLRCSPRSGDLSVYWYQQSLDQGLQFLIQYYNGEERAKGNILERFSAQQFPDLHSELNLSSLELGDSALYFCASSPQWGSSGNTIYFGEGSWLTVV.

The chain recombines TRBV5-1 with TRBJ2-7; no clear D gene. This CDR3 spans 13 amino acids. The germline V gene encodes CDR1 SGHRS and CDR2 YFSETQ. V dropped 0 bases and J dropped 1 base, with 5 bases sitting between them. The CDR3 loop is CASSLDESYEQYF. In nucleotides, the CDR3 is TGCGCCAGCAGCTTGGACGAGTCCTACGAGCAGTACTTC.

J is TRBJ1-4 and V is TRBV10-1, with TRBD1 identical over 8 bases. V gave up 6 bases and J gave up 2 bases; unmatched junction bases: 8. CDR1 WNHNN and CDR2 SYGVQD come from the germline V gene (reference sequence). CDR3 length equals 16 residues. The CDR3: CASRKTGEWTNEKLFF. CDR3 in DNA: TGCGCCAGCAGGAAGACAGGGGAGTGGACTAATGAAAAACTGTTTTTT.

This clone was seen only a few times. The chain uses TRBV7-8 and TRBJ1-2, with TRBD1 matching over 8 bases. The V and J ends lost 3 bases and 4 bases, in that order; junction bases with no gene match: 7. The germline V gene encodes CDR1 SGHVS and CDR2 FQNEAQ. The CDR3 sequence is 15 residues long. The chain's CDR3 is CASSLETGEGYGYTF. CDR3 bases: TGTGCCAGCAGCTTGGAGACAGGGGAGGGCTATGGCTACACCTTC.

The CDR3 loop is CASSPDRGTEAFF. The CDR3 DNA is TGTGCCAGCAGTCCCGACAGGGGGACTGAAGCTTTCTTT. V gene TRBV27 combines with J gene TRBJ1-1, with 9 bases fitting TRBD1. The CDR3 has 13 residues. J was trimmed by 5 bases and V by 5 bases; bases with no gene match: 3. The germline V gene has CDR1 MNHEY and CDR2 SMNVEV (reference sequence).

V usage is TRBV18 and J usage is TRBJ1-1, with TRBD1 identical over 10 bases. Germline lookup yields CDR1 KGHSH and CDR2 LQKENI. CDR3 length: 14 amino acids. The junction had 0 bases not matched to a gene; V was cut back by 5 bases and J by 0 bases. The CDR3 sequence is CASSGQGVNTEAFF. In DNA form, the CDR3 reads TGTGCCAGCTCAGGACAGGGGGTGAACACTGAAGCTTTCTTT.

The rearrangement links TRBV23-1 to TRBJ2-7; D is perhaps TRBD1 (5 bases). TRBV23-1 is classed as an ORF, of uncertain function. The CDR3 consists of 13 residues. Trimming took 0 bases from V and 4 from J, leaving 7 bases between them. CDR3 sequence (DNA): TGCGCCAGCAGTCAATCGTCAGGGTACGAGCAGTACTTC. Translation: CASSQSSGYEQYF.

This rearrangement joins TRBV7-9 to TRBJ2-1; unclear D gene. V was shortened by 0 bases and J by 7 bases, with 13 bases between the two germline ends. The CDR3 spans 15 residues. Germline CDR1 SEHNR, CDR2 FQNEAQ (reference sequence). The CDR3 nucleotides read TGTGCCAGCAGCTTAGCGCTGGGTAGCATTAATGAGCAGTTCTTC. It translates to CASSLALGSINEQFF.

The V and J genes are TRBV2 and TRBJ2-4; a possible D gene is TRBD2 (5 bases). V lost 4 bases to trimming and J lost 2 bases, with 12 bases between them. There are 15 residues in the CDR3. Germline CDR1 SNHLY, CDR2 FYNNEI. This CDR3 is CASSGREMSKNIQYF. The CDR3 DNA is TGTGCCAGCAGTGGCCGGGAAATGTCCAAAAACATTCAGTACTTC.

The rearrangement uses TRBV5-1 and TRBJ1-1; D is unclear. The V end was cut by 4 bases, the J end by 7 bases, with 8 bases between. Germline values: CDR1 SGHRS, CDR2 YFSETQ. The CDR3 sequence is 11 residues long. The CDR3 here is CASSPGGEAFF. The CDR3 DNA follows: TGCGCCAGCAGCCCCGGCGGTGAAGCTTTCTTT.

This chain links TRBV11-2 with TRBJ1-1, with TRBD1 identical over 7 bases. CDR3 size: 13 residues. The V and J ends lost 5 bases and 5 bases, in that order; junction bases with no gene match: 5. Germline CDR1 reads SGHAT; CDR2 reads FQNNGV. CDR3 region: CASSVQGRTEAFF. CDR3 coding DNA: TGTGCCAGCAGCGTACAGGGGAGGACTGAAGCTTTCTTT.

The CDR3 sequence: CASSPPGQGNSPLHF. The CDR3, as DNA: TGCGCCAGCAGCCCACCGGGACAGGGGAATTCACCCCTCCACTTT. The chain has TRBV4-1 and TRBJ1-6; TRBD1 matches at 10 bases. Per germline, CDR1 MGHRA and CDR2 YSYEKL. V lost 4 bases and J lost 7; bases outside the gene matches: 4. The CDR3 length is 15 residues.

The chain links TRBV7-6 to TRBJ2-3; no firm D call. The CDR3 runs to 12 residues. The germline CDR1 and CDR2 sequences are SGHVS and FNYEAQ. V lost 3 bases to trimming and J lost 4 bases, with 5 bases between them. CDR3 sequence: CASSLYADTQYF. CDR3 nucleotide sequence: TGTGCCAGCAGCTTGTATGCAGATACGCAGTATTTT.

The V call is TRBV18, the J call TRBJ1-2; D possibly corresponds to TRBD1 (6 bases). The V gene's germline CDR1 is KGHSH and CDR2 LQKENI. The germline V and J ends were trimmed by 4 bases and 6 bases, with 15 bases remaining between them. CDR3 length: 14 amino acids. CDR3 residues: CASSQETGGNGYTF. DNA of the CDR3: TGTGCCAGCTCACAGGAGACAGGAGGTAATGGCTACACCTTC.